What follows are 19 T cell receptor beta chains derived from one specimen sequenced in a study of blood T cell repertoires in COVID-19. Libraries were prepared by immunoSEQ multiplex PCR; TCRdb keeps only in-frame clonotypes and omits some of them. The sample carries 650,000 to 800,000 clones, 80% to 90% recorded once. The sequenced sample consisted of peripheral blood. The source of these receptors is a woman between 18 and 29 years old with acute or convalescent COVID-19.

This CDR3 reads CASSQDRGRVNEKLFF. Written as DNA, the CDR3 is TGCGCCAGCAGCCAAGACAGGGGGCGTGTTAATGAAAAACTGTTTTTT. V gene TRBV4-1 combines with J gene TRBJ1-4; 8 nucleotides align to TRBD1. The CDR3 runs to 16 residues. The germline CDR1 and CDR2 sequences are MGHRA and YSYEKL. Unmatched junction bases numbered 4, after V lost 0 bases and J lost 4 bases.

This chain links TRBV5-1 with TRBJ2-2; 8 bases match TRBD1. CDR1 and CDR2 (germline): SGHRS, YFSETQ. V dropped 4 bases and J dropped 5; count of bases not matched to a gene: 10. The CDR3 totals 16 residues. The CDR3 DNA sequence: TGCGCCAGCAGCCCCTCCGGACAGGGAAAAACCGGGGAGCTGTTTTTT. The encoded protein is CASSPSGQGKTGELFF.

In regard to this clone: The same CDR3 is also encoded by other DNA sequences in this sample. The chain is built from TRBV5-6 and TRBJ1-4; TRBD1 matches at 11 bases. CDR1 SGHDT and CDR2 YYEEEE come from the germline V gene. V shed 3 bases and J 2 bases; nucleotides not matched to a gene: 3. The CDR3 runs to 16 residues. The CDR3 DNA sequence: TGTGCCAGCAGCTCCGGACAGGGGGCTACTAATGAAAAACTGTTTTTT. Translation gives CASSSGQGATNEKLFF.

The table lists this clone with a few counts. The V gene is TRBV7-6, the J gene TRBJ1-6; the D is unclear. Per the germline V gene, CDR1 is SGHVS and CDR2 is FNYEAQ. The CDR3 is 13 residues long. V was cut by 4 bases and J by 9 bases, with 10 bases left in between. The CDR3 region has the DNA TGTGCCAGCAGCTACCAAATCGGTTCACCCCTCCACTTT. Its translation is CASSYQIGSPLHF.

This sequence joins TRBV6-4 and TRBJ1-2; tentatively, D is TRBD1 (5 bases). Germline CDR1 is MRHNA and CDR2 is SNTAGT. The CDR3 loop spans 13 amino acids. The V end lost 7 bases, the J end lost 3 bases, and 12 bases lay between the germline ends. The CDR3 sequence is CASKARGDYGYTF. The CDR3 DNA reads TGTGCCAGCAAAGCTAGGGGCGACTATGGCTACACCTTC.

In its sample, this clone was seen a few times. Additional DNA sequences in this sample encode the identical CDR3. CDR3 sequence (DNA): TGCAGCGTCGGTGAAGATCAGCCCCAGCATTTT. Translating gives CSVGEDQPQHF. V is TRBV29-1 and J is TRBJ1-5; no reliable D call. V was shortened by 6 bases and J by 5 bases, with 8 bases between the two germline ends. Germline CDR1 reads SQVTM; CDR2 reads ANQGSEA. This CDR3 is built from 11 residues.

The chain combines TRBV5-5 with TRBJ2-7; 9 bases align to TRBD1. V shed 3 bases, J shed 4 bases, and the junction held 8 bases outside the gene matches. The V gene's germline CDR1 is SGHKS and CDR2 YYEKEE (reference sequence). CDR3 length: 15 amino acids. The CDR3 sequence is CASSSQDRGDYEQYF. DNA of the CDR3: TGTGCCAGCAGCTCCCAGGACAGGGGTGATTACGAGCAGTACTTC.

The chain carries TRBV19 and TRBJ2-3; 7 bases fit TRBD1. The V segment lost 1 base and the J segment 4 bases; nucleotides outside the gene matches: 2. The CDR3 consists of 14 residues. Germline values: CDR1 LNHDA, CDR2 SQIVND (reference sequence). CDR3 in DNA: TGTGCCAGTAGTATAGTCCAGGGGGCAGATACGCAGTATTTT. Translating gives CASSIVQGADTQYF.

The V gene is TRBV7-9, the J gene TRBJ1-2; tentative D call: TRBD1 (6 bases). Trimming took off 5 bases at V and 5 bases at J, with 18 bases between the two ends. This CDR3 region has 15 residues. Germline V lookup: CDR1 SEHNR, CDR2 FQNEAQ (reference sequence). The CDR3 protein is CASSTNRATSYGYTF. For the CDR3, the DNA is TGTGCCAGCAGCACAAACAGGGCGACCTCGTATGGCTACACCTTC.

Turning to this clone: This same CDR3 is encoded by further DNA sequences in the sample. J is TRBJ1-1 and V is TRBV9; D is uncertain. There are 14 residues in the CDR3. The germline V and J ends were trimmed by 0 bases and 1 base, with 7 bases remaining between them. CDR1 and CDR2 from the germline V gene are SGDLS and YYNGEE. CDR3: CASSVARQNTEAFF. CDR3 nucleotide sequence: TGTGCCAGCAGCGTAGCAAGACAGAACACTGAAGCTTTCTTT.

The rearrangement uses TRBV5-1 and TRBJ1-2, with TRBD1 as a possible D gene (5 bases). The V end was cut by 2 bases, the J end by 3 bases, with 11 bases between. The CDR3 sequence is 14 residues long. Germline values: CDR1 SGHRS, CDR2 YFSETQ. Written as DNA, the CDR3 is TGCGCCAGCAGCTTATCGGGACTTTACTATGGCTACACCTTC. Its translation: CASSLSGLYYGYTF.

V and J are TRBV24-1 and TRBJ1-1; TRBD1 matches 7 bases. The ends lost 4 bases at V and 10 bases at J; junction bases unmatched: 5. CDR1 and CDR2 (germline): KGHDR, SFDVKD. CDR3 length: 12 amino acids. This CDR3 is CATSDRGLGAFF. The CDR3, as DNA: TGTGCCACCAGTGACAGGGGGTTGGGAGCTTTCTTT.

The chain carries TRBV7-2 and TRBJ1-2; perhaps TRBD1 as D (5 bases). CDR3 length: 15 residues. Germline CDR1 SGHTA, CDR2 FQGNSA. The V end was cut by 5 bases, the J end by 2 bases, with 15 bases between. CDR3 loop: CASSPRQTMNYGYTF. CDR3 in DNA: TGTGCCAGCAGCCCCCGACAGACGATGAACTATGGCTACACCTTC.

This chain connects TRBV3-1 (or the pseudogene TRBV3-2) to TRBJ2-7; perhaps TRBD1 as D (6 bases). There are 14 residues in the CDR3. V was shortened by 4 bases and J by 5 bases, with 15 bases between the two germline ends. CDR1 is LGHDT, CDR2 YNNKEL, per germline (reference sequence). CDR3 in amino acids: CASSPDPRGNEQYF. As DNA, the CDR3 is TGTGCCAGCAGCCCCGACCCCAGGGGCAACGAGCAGTACTTC.

This clone has a single count. This chain links TRBV7-8 with TRBJ1-5, with D maybe TRBD1 (6 bases). The germline gives CDR1 SGHVS, CDR2 FQNEAQ. The CDR3 contains 16 residues. V gave up 3 bases and J gave up 3 bases, with 15 bases separating them. The CDR3 DNA reads as TGTGCCAGCAGCTTGAGATGGGGGCTTAACAATCAGCCCCAGCATTTT. Its translation is CASSLRWGLNNQPQHF.

This chain links TRBV14 with TRBJ1-2, with 8 bases matching TRBD1. Germline V gene data show CDR1 as SGHDN and CDR2 as FVKESK. V shed 3 bases, J shed 8 bases, and the junction held 8 bases outside the gene matches. The CDR3 length is 14 residues. The CDR3 nucleotides read TGTGCCAGCAGCCACGGGACAGGAAAGCAGGGCTACACCTTC. This gives the protein CASSHGTGKQGYTF. Combining the CDR3 with reference TRBV14 and TRBJ1-2 gives the whole variable domain EAGVTQFPSHSVIEKGQTVTLRCDPISGHDNLYWYRRVMGKEIKFLLHFVKESKQDESGMPNNRFLAERTGGTYSTLKVQPAELEDSGVYFCASSHGTGKQGYTFGSGTRLTVV.

CDR3 in DNA: TGTGCCAGCAGTGACTCAGGAGCGGGGCCCGGGGAGCTGTTTTTT. It specifies CASSDSGAGPGELFF. The gene calls are TRBV6-4 and TRBJ2-2, with 7 nucleotides matching TRBD2. Per germline, CDR1 MRHNA and CDR2 SNTAGT. This CDR3 has 15 residues. J lost 6 bases, V lost 0 bases, and 4 bases had no gene match.

This sequence joins TRBV6-5 and TRBJ1-4; a possible D gene is TRBD1 (5 bases). The V and J ends lost 7 bases and 7 bases respectively, with 19 bases between them. The length of the CDR3 is 15 residues. Germline V gene lookup returns CDR1 MNHEY and CDR2 SVGAGI. CDR3 nucleotide sequence: TGTGCCAGCACCCCGCGCCGGGGGGATCTTGAAAAACTGTTTTTT. Protein product: CASTPRRGDLEKLFF.

The chain combines TRBV28 with TRBJ1-5; D remains unclear. V was shortened by 2 bases and J by 5 bases, with 16 bases between the two germline ends. The length of the CDR3 is 16 residues. Germline V CDR1 and CDR2: MDHEN, SYDVKM. CDR3 amino acids: CASSLGRDLEDQPQHF. As DNA, the CDR3 is TGTGCCAGCAGTTTAGGTCGGGATTTGGAGGATCAGCCCCAGCATTTT.